This is a list of T cell receptor beta chains from one sample in a study of shared clonotypes between healthy human individuals. The data were produced by immunoSEQ multiplex PCR, yet TCRdb's version contains in-frame clones alone and is incomplete. The sample has more than 1.2 million clones; about 98.5% are singletons. The sample comprised naive CD4+ T cells sorted from blood. Receptor source: a man aged 25-45 years in good health. Each CDR3 is given with its conserved first and last residue. The D gene is left open where the match is weak. Clone size is not always given. Where it is, it says once, few, many or a class for expanded clones.

clone size	V gene	D gene	J gene	CDR3 protein	CDR3 DNA
-	TRBV11-2	TRBD2	TRBJ2-1	CASSFGLAGGSYNEQFF	TGTGCCAGCAGCTTTGGGTTAGCGGGAGGTTCGTACAATGAGCAGTTCTTC
-	TRBV18	-	TRBJ1-2	CASSPPGGGYTF	TGTGCCAGCTCACCACCCGGGGGGGGCTACACCTTC
once	TRBV25-1	TRBD1	TRBJ1-3	CASQGANTIYF	TGTGCCAGCCAGGGGGCCAACACCATATATTTT
-	TRBV6-5	TRBD2	TRBJ2-1	CASSRTSGSRDEQFF	TGTGCCAGCAGCAGGACTAGCGGGAGTAGAGATGAGCAGTTCTTC
-	TRBV28	-	TRBJ2-7	CASSFGGGRSHEQYF	TGTGCCAGCAGTTTCGGAGGGGGACGTTCTCACGAGCAGTACTTC
-	TRBV15	TRBD1	TRBJ2-7	CATSRPDRETYEQYF	TGTGCCACCAGCAGACCTGACAGGGAGACCTACGAGCAGTACTTC
-	TRBV28	-	TRBJ2-7	CASSFQADRWQYF	TGTGCCAGCAGCTTCCAAGCAGACAGGTGGCAGTACTTC
-	TRBV5-4	-	TRBJ2-7	CASGQDGYEQYF	TGTGCCAGCGGCCAGGACGGCTACGAGCAGTACTTC
-	TRBV7-9	TRBD2	TRBJ2-1	CASSLALGGSSYNEQFF	TGTGCCAGCAGCTTAGCGCTGGGGGGGAGCTCCTACAATGAGCAGTTCTTC
once	TRBV29-1	-	TRBJ2-3	CSVEDRGTDTQYF	TGCAGCGTTGAAGATCGGGGGACAGATACGCAGTATTTT
-	TRBV2	-	TRBJ2-2	CATEGLSNTGELFF	TGTGCCACAGAAGGGCTCTCGAACACCGGGGAGCTGTTTTTT
few	TRBV29-1	-	TRBJ2-2	CSVSRGSNTGELFF	TGCAGCGTCTCCAGGGGTTCGAACACCGGGGAGCTGTTTTTT
-	TRBV5-1	TRBD1	TRBJ2-7	CASSHGDRDEQYF	TGCGCCAGCAGTCACGGGGACAGGGACGAGCAGTACTTC
-	TRBV5-1	-	TRBJ2-7	CASSLVGYEQYF	TGCGCCAGCAGCTTGGTCGGGTACGAGCAGTACTTC
-	TRBV2	TRBD2	TRBJ2-2	CASDGTSGDTGELFF	TGTGCCAGCGACGGGACTAGCGGAGACACCGGGGAGCTGTTTTTT
-	TRBV7-9	-	TRBJ2-5	CASSLGRQLTLETQYF	TGTGCCAGCAGCTTAGGTCGACAGCTGACGTTGGAGACCCAGTACTTC
-	TRBV5-4	TRBD2	TRBJ2-3	CASSLGGRATDTQYF	TGTGCCAGCAGCTTGGGCGGGAGGGCCACAGATACGCAGTATTTT
-	TRBV18	TRBD1	TRBJ1-2	CASSPLGGRQGAYYGYTF	TGTGCCAGCTCACCACTAGGAGGTAGACAGGGGGCATACTATGGCTACACCTTC
-	TRBV4-1	TRBD1	TRBJ1-4	CASSRPGQNEKLFF	TGCGCCAGCAGCCGCCCGGGACAGAATGAAAAACTGTTTTTT
-	TRBV6-5	-	TRBJ2-1	CASRNRVDEQFF	TGTGCCAGCAGAAACAGGGTTGATGAGCAGTTCTTC
once	TRBV29-1	TRBD1	TRBJ1-1	CSVESRDSYTEAFF	TGCAGCGTTGAATCCCGGGACAGTTACACTGAAGCTTTCTTT
-	TRBV18	-	TRBJ1-1	CASSRSRSSNTEAFF	TGTGCCAGCTCACGCTCGAGGAGTTCGAACACTGAAGCTTTCTTT
-	TRBV2	-	TRBJ2-1	CASTISRTSYNEQFF	TGTGCCAGCACAATCTCCAGGACCTCCTACAATGAGCAGTTCTTC
once	TRBV25-1	-	TRBJ2-7	CASSGPGRRYEQYF	TGTGCCAGCAGTGGGCCGGGACGGAGATACGAGCAGTACTTC
-	TRBV29-1	-	TRBJ2-2	CSVGGANTGELFF	TGCAGCGTTGGAGGGGCGAACACCGGGGAGCTGTTTTTT
once	TRBV5-5	TRBD1	TRBJ1-4	CASSLRQGSGWLEEKLFF	TGTGCCAGCAGCTTACGACAGGGTTCAGGGTGGCTTGAGGAAAAACTGTTTTTT
-	TRBV29-1	-	TRBJ2-7	CSVEDQGREQYF	TGCAGCGTTGAGGATCAGGGTCGCGAGCAGTACTTC
-	TRBV2	TRBD1	TRBJ2-1	CASRDRGLAYNEQFF	TGTGCCAGCAGAGACAGGGGGCTGGCCTACAATGAGCAGTTCTTC
-	TRBV11-3	TRBD1	TRBJ2-3	CASSQVWTGEDTQYF	TGTGCCAGCAGCCAGGTTTGGACAGGGGAAGATACGCAGTATTTT
-	TRBV6-6	-	TRBJ2-7	CASSPLSEQYF	TGTGCCAGCAGTCCCCTGTCAGAGCAGTACTTC